Described below is a single T cell receptor (beta chain) sequence and its context. The antigen is not known. A multiplex PCR was run with 60 Vbeta primers and 13 Jbeta primers. Clones were sequenced by immunoSEQ multiplex PCR, and TCRdb holds only the in-frame ones, with some missing. The data hold some 150,000 clones, with around 80% observed a single time. Germline lookup yields CDR1 SGHRS and CDR2 YFSETQ. With 3 bases clipped from V and 5 bases from J, the junction kept 2 bases outside the gene matches. The CDR3 extends over 15 amino acids. This sample was taken from a study of cytomegalovirus exposure and HLA in healthy donors. The study's findings and limits: In a later analysis, at a false discovery rate of 0.05, 16,951 TCR beta sequences matched HLA alleles.

The sequencing sample was made of PBMCs. The rearrangement joins TRBV5-1 to TRBJ1-6; 10 positions agree with TRBD1. The TCR sequence derives from a woman aged 30 to 39 in good health and CMV-seropositive. CDR3 DNA sequence: TGCGCCAGCAGCTGGACAGGGGGAAATAATTCACCCCTCCACTTT. Protein product: CASSWTGGNNSPLHF.